This TCR beta chain was found in a study of CD8 T cells in ankylosing spondylitis (dated by TCRdb to about 2017). Context from the whole study: The study profiled T cell receptor beta repertoires in healthy donors and ankylosing spondylitis patients to find disease-linked TCR variants. In total, the full study cohort was made up of over a hundred healthy donors and 20 to 25 ankylosing spondylitis patients. Peripheral blood was sampled, and synovial fluid was additionally collected from ankylosing spondylitis patients.

The CDR3, from cysteine to phenylalanine, totals 15 residues. The sequence is cut down to CDR3 DNA, 45 bases in frame from base 1. Unmatched junction bases come to 8, with V trimmed by 1 base and J by 5 bases. In the germline V gene, CDR1 corresponds to SGDLS and CDR2 to YYNGEE. This clonotype was recorded many times. The specificity of this receptor is unknown. No base quality information exists; no much larger clone differs at one position. Results and caveats for the whole study, not just this receptor: A TCR beta motif of roughly 8 highly homologous amino acid variants appeared characteristic of blood from ankylosing spondylitis patients. The disease-linked clones were reported to be significantly enriched in matched synovial fluid samples from ankylosing spondylitis patients. Some of the motif variants had been reported before in the synovial fluid and blood of reactive arthritis patients, a finding that suggests common disease-initiation mechanisms. The disease-linked clones showed a CD8+ phenotype and occurred at relatively low frequencies in peripheral blood.

Sequencing was performed on an Illumina HiSeq 2500. Quantitative 5'-RACE with molecular barcodes was the method used to prepare the TCR beta libraries. The study's processing was this. To identify disease-linked TCR variants, a new computational method was used, one built on a probabilistic model of VDJ rearrangement. TCRdb ran its own pipeline on the public reads, namely fastp trimming at Q25 and MiXCR clone calling, and kept in-frame beta chains. Identical CDR3 proteins give one entry, which carries the most common genes and DNA. TCRdb, not the authors, supplied the V and J calls. The sample contains tens of thousands of distinct CDR3 sequences, 2% to 3% of them found a single time. The ten biggest clones cover approximately 8.1% of the sample.

This TCR was recovered from a female donor with ankylosing spondylitis or in good health (not recorded which). Input material: blood, either unsorted or a sorted T cell fraction (not recorded which). The chain employs TRBV9 and TRBJ2-5; 7 bases in the junction line up with TRBD1. In nucleotide form, the sequence is TGTGCCAGCAGCGTAAGAGGACAGGCTCAGGAGACCCAGTACTTC. Its product reads: CASSVRGQAQETQYF.